A single sample is the source of the 9 T cell receptor beta chains below, sequenced in a study of cytomegalovirus exposure and HLA in healthy donors. Researchers ran the PCR with 60 Vbeta and 13 Jbeta primers. The method was immunoSEQ multiplex PCR; TCRdb's version includes in-frame clones alone and lacks a portion of them. The data hold 220,000 or so clones, with 82% observed a single time. Sequencing input: PBMCs. These receptors came from a woman in her thirties or forties in good health and CMV-seronegative.

The chain carries TRBV5-1 and TRBJ1-1; tentative D call: TRBD1 (5 bases). Trimming removed 0 bases from V and 4 bases from J, with 13 bases in between. This CDR3 has 15 residues. Germline CDR1 reads SGHRS; CDR2 reads YFSETQ. Here the CDR3 reads CASSLGGAGGTEAFF. The CDR3 region has the DNA TGCGCCAGCAGCTTGGGCGGGGCGGGTGGCACTGAAGCTTTCTTT.

In this sample, this clone turned up once. The rearrangement links TRBV18 to TRBJ2-7, with TRBD2 matching 10 bases. The V and J ends lost 4 bases and 0 bases, in that order; junction bases with no gene match: 6. This CDR3 spans 16 amino acids. Germline lookup yields CDR1 KGHSH and CDR2 LQKENI. The chain's CDR3 is CASSQQREGNSYEQYF. The CDR3 DNA sequence: TGTGCCAGCTCACAGCAGCGGGAGGGAAACTCCTACGAGCAGTACTTC.

V and J are TRBV6-1 and TRBJ1-2, with D perhaps matching TRBD1 (6 bases). Trimming cost V 2 bases and J 1 base, with 11 bases left between them. CDR1 is MNHNS and CDR2 is SASEGT in the germline V gene. The CDR3 is made up of 15 amino acids. CDR3 amino acids: CASSEQTGINYGYTF. The CDR3 DNA is TGTGCCAGCAGTGAACAGACAGGAATTAACTATGGCTACACCTTC.

V is TRBV18 and J is TRBJ2-2, with D possibly TRBD1 on 6 matching bases. Trimming pared 1 base from V and 1 base from J, leaving 10 bases between. The CDR3 spans 16 residues. Germline-derived CDR1 and CDR2 are KGHSH and LQKENI. The CDR3 region is CASSPLETGNTGELFF. The CDR3 DNA reads TGTGCCAGCTCACCACTTGAGACAGGGAACACCGGGGAGCTGTTTTTT.

The V gene is TRBV19, the J gene TRBJ1-2; D gene ambiguous. The germline gives CDR1 LNHDA, CDR2 SQIVND (reference sequence). The CDR3 is 16 amino acids. V lost 6 bases, J lost 6 bases, and 23 bases lay in between. The CDR3 DNA follows: TGTGCCAGTAGCCGAACGCATGAGAGGCGGTCTCATGGCTACACCTTC. This codes for CASSRTHERRSHGYTF.

The CDR3 DNA follows: TGTGCCAGCAGTGACCAGGGCAATGGATTGAACACTGAAGCTTTCTTT. It specifies CASSDQGNGLNTEAFF. The chain carries TRBV6-1 and TRBJ1-1; D might be TRBD1 (5 bases). The V end lost 3 bases, the J end lost 0 bases, and 14 bases lay between the germline ends. CDR3 length: 16 residues. Looked up from germline, CDR1 is MNHNS and CDR2 is SASEGT.

V usage is TRBV6-6 and J usage is TRBJ2-3, with D perhaps TRBD1 (6 bases). CDR3 length: 16 residues. V was cut by 7 bases and J by 2 bases, with 19 bases left in between. Looked up from germline, CDR1 is MNHNY and CDR2 is SVGAGI (reference sequence). CDR3 nucleotide sequence: TGTGCCAGCAACTACTACAGGGATGGGACCACAGATACGCAGTATTTT. It translates to CASNYYRDGTTDTQYF.

This clone showed up just once. The chain has TRBV7-6 and TRBJ2-1, with TRBD2 matching 9 bases. The CDR3 runs to 17 residues. The V and J ends lost 4 bases and 6 bases, in that order; junction bases with no gene match: 13. The germline V gene has CDR1 SGHVS and CDR2 FNYEAQ. In DNA form, the CDR3 reads TGTGCCAGCAGCTGGGGACTAGCAGCCCGATTAGGCAATGAGCAGTTCTTC. Protein product: CASSWGLAARLGNEQFF.

CDR3 amino acids: CASSFSTVTHGYTF. The CDR3 DNA follows: TGTGCCAGCAGCTTCTCGACAGTAACCCATGGCTACACCTTC. This chain uses TRBV7-9 with TRBJ1-2; D perhaps matches TRBD1 (5 bases). Germline CDR1 SEHNR, CDR2 FQNEAQ (reference sequence). The CDR3 sequence is 14 residues long. Trimming left V 3 bases short and J 6 bases short, with 14 bases between.